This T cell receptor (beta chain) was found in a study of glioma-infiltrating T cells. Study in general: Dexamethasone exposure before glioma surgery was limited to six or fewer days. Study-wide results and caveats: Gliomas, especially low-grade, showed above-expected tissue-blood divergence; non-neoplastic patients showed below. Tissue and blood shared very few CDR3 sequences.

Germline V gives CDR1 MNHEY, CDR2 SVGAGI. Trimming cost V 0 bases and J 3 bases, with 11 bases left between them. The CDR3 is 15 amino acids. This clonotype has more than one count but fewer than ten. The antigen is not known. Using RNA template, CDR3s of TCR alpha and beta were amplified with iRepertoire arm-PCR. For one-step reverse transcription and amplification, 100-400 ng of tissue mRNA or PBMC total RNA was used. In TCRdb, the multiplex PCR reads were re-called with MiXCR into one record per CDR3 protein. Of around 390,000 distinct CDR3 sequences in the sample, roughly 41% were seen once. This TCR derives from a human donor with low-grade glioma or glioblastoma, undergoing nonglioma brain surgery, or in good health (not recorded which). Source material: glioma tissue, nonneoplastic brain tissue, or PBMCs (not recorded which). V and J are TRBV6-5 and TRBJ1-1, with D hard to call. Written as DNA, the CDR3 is TGTGCCAGCAGTTACTCGGCAACAGTAGACACTGAAGCTTTCTTT. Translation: CASSYSATVDTEAFF.